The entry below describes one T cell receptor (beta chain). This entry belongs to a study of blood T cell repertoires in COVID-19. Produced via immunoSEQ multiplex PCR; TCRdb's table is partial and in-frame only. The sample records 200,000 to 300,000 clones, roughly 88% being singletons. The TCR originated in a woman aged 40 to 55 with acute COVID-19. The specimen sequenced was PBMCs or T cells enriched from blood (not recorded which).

This chain's CDR3 is CAWMWPGNTEAFF. CDR3 sequence (DNA): TGTGCCTGGATGTGGCCGGGTAACACTGAAGCTTTCTTT. The rearrangement uses TRBV30 and TRBJ1-1; no clear D. The CDR3 is 13 residues long. V was trimmed by 4 bases and J by 2 bases, leaving 11 bases between them. Germline V gives CDR1 GTSNPN, CDR2 SVGIG (reference sequence).